The clone carrying this TCR beta chain was recorded a few times. As yet, its antigen is unknown. This entry belongs to a study of T cell repertoires in cytomegalovirus infection. Study-wide background: Recently described HLA-C-restricted plus well-studied HLA-B-restricted CMV epitopes were used. CMV infection together with matching HLA type was indicated by public TCR beta signatures.

TCRdb re-called the reads with MiXCR, one entry per CDR3 protein. The repertoire includes about 34,000 distinct CDR3 sequences, about 50% of them detected once, and approximately 90% sits in the top ten. Trimming removed 5 bases from V and 4 bases from J; junction bases left unmatched: 9. This CDR3 spans 15 amino acids. Per the germline V gene, CDR1 is SGHAT and CDR2 is FQNNGV. V gene TRBV11-2 combines with J gene TRBJ1-2, with 8 bases lining up with TRBD1. The specimen comprised CD8+ T cells from cultured PBMCs, sampled from culture after CMV antigen stimulation. The TCR originated in a human donor in good health (CMV status not recorded). Some clones in this sample may be carry-over from other donors' samples. For the CDR3, the DNA is TGTGCCAGCAGCCATCCCCCCAGGGGGCCCTATGGCTACACCTTC. Translating gives CASSHPPRGPYGYTF.